This entry lists 15 T cell receptor beta chains sequenced from one sample in a study of blood T cell repertoires in COVID-19. Profiled with immunoSEQ multiplex PCR; TCRdb holds only in-frame clones, not every one. Among about 220,000 clones listed, approximately 85% were seen once. Sequenced sample: peripheral blood. The receptors come from a woman between 70 and 85 years old with COVID-19, enrolled during active disease.

The V and J genes are TRBV7-9 and TRBJ2-4; no clear D. The ends were cut back, 5 bases at V and 5 bases at J, with 4 bases in the middle. Germline values: CDR1 SEHNR, CDR2 FQNEAQ (reference sequence). The CDR3 loop spans 11 amino acids. The chain's CDR3 is CASSPQNIQYF. The CDR3 coding sequence is TGTGCCAGCAGCCCTCAAAACATTCAGTACTTC.

A few counts support this clone. The chain's CDR3 is CATTPPGATNEKLFF. The CDR3 DNA follows: TGTGCCACGACGCCCCCAGGTGCAACTAATGAAAAACTGTTTTTT. The rearrangement joins TRBV6-5 to TRBJ1-4; unclear D gene. Germline V CDR1 and CDR2: MNHEY, SVGAGI. V lost 10 bases and J lost 0, with 15 bases in between. This CDR3 comprises 15 residues.

The chain combines TRBV10-3 with TRBJ2-7, with 9 bases lining up with TRBD2. This CDR3 has 16 amino acids. The V gene's germline CDR1 is ENHRY and CDR2 SYGVKD. Trimming took 4 bases from V and 3 from J; bases not matched to a gene: 10. The CDR3 protein is CAISATSSGKLYEQYF. Written as DNA, the CDR3 is TGTGCCATCAGTGCTACTTCTAGCGGGAAACTCTACGAGCAGTACTTC.

The rearrangement uses TRBV4-3 and TRBJ1-1, with D tentatively TRBD1 (5 bases). Germline V gene sequence: CDR1 LGHNA, CDR2 YSLEER. This CDR3 has 15 residues. Between the trimmed V and J ends, which lost 1 base and 5 bases, there was a span of 14 bases. The CDR3 loop reads CASSQGGGARTEAFF. CDR3 DNA sequence: TGCGCCAGCAGCCAAGGCGGGGGTGCGAGAACTGAAGCTTTCTTT.

The CDR3 spells CASSARELYNEQFF. CDR3 DNA: TGCGCCAGCAGCGCGCGCGAACTCTACAATGAGCAGTTCTTC. The rearrangement links TRBV5-1 to TRBJ2-1; unclear D gene. The CDR3 is made up of 14 amino acids. Between the trimmed V and J ends, which lost 4 bases and 3 bases, there was a span of 11 bases. Germline CDR1 SGHRS, CDR2 YFSETQ. The variable domain in full, completed from reference TRBV5-1 and TRBJ2-1, reads KAGVTQTPRYLIKTRGQQVTLSCSPISGHRSVSWYQQTPGQGLQFLFEYFSETQRNKGNFPGRFSGRQFSNSRSEMNVSTLELGDSALYLCASSARELYNEQFFGPGTRLTVL.

The chain has TRBV5-1 and TRBJ2-2, with 7 bases identical to TRBD1. The CDR3 loop spans 16 amino acids. Trimming took 4 bases from V and 5 from J; bases not matched to a gene: 11. CDR1 and CDR2 (germline): SGHRS, YFSETQ. CDR3 amino acids: CASSIPTGDQTGELFF. CDR3 nucleotides: TGCGCCAGCAGCATTCCTACAGGGGACCAAACCGGGGAGCTGTTTTTT.

The V gene is TRBV2, the J gene TRBJ2-5, with D maybe TRBD2 (5 bases). Germline lookup yields CDR1 SNHLY and CDR2 FYNNEI. The V end lost 0 bases, the J end lost 5 bases, and 10 bases lay between the germline ends. CDR3 length equals 14 residues. CDR3: CASSEAVGGETQYF. The CDR3, as DNA: TGTGCCAGCAGTGAAGCGGTCGGAGGTGAGACCCAGTACTTC.

This sequence joins TRBV11-3 and TRBJ2-1; D is perhaps TRBD2 (5 bases). The V and J ends lost 1 base and 8 bases respectively, with 6 bases between them. Germline V gives CDR1 SGHNT, CDR2 YENEEA. The CDR3 runs 12 residues. CDR3 sequence: CASSLAGDEQFF. The CDR3 coding sequence is TGTGCCAGCAGCTTAGCCGGGGATGAGCAGTTCTTC.

The gene calls are TRBV7-3 and TRBJ1-2; the D is unclear. Between the trimmed V and J ends, which lost 5 bases and 5 bases, there was a span of 12 bases. This CDR3 is 13 amino acids long. From germline, CDR1 is SGHTA and CDR2 FQGTGA. The CDR3 loop reads CASSPDSGYGYTF. CDR3 sequence (DNA): TGTGCCAGCAGCCCAGACTCGGGGTATGGCTACACCTTC.

The rearrangement joins TRBV19 to TRBJ2-7, with D possibly TRBD2 on 5 matching bases. With 3 bases removed from V and 2 bases from J, the gap between germline ends came to 20 bases. Germline V gives CDR1 LNHDA, CDR2 SQIVND (reference sequence). This CDR3 has 17 amino acids. CDR3 amino acids: CASSIPPRRLLAYEQYF. CDR3 coding DNA: TGTGCCAGTAGTATCCCCCCCCGACGGTTACTAGCCTACGAGCAGTACTTC.

V and J are TRBV11-2 and TRBJ2-2; 7 bases match TRBD1. Germline V CDR1 and CDR2: SGHAT, FQNNGV. The J segment lost 4 bases and the V segment lost 7 bases, leaving 6 bases of the junction unmatched. The CDR3 length is 14 residues. CDR3 sequence: CASTRGLSTGELFF. CDR3 coding DNA: TGTGCCAGCACGAGGGGGCTTAGCACCGGGGAGCTGTTTTTT.

The V gene is TRBV19, the J gene TRBJ2-2; D call uncertain. The CDR3 has 14 residues. CDR1 and CDR2 from the germline V gene are LNHDA and SQIVND (reference sequence). Trimming shortened V by 3 bases and J by 5 bases, and 10 bases separated the two germline ends. The CDR3 sequence: CASSMVERTGELFF. The CDR3 DNA follows: TGTGCCAGTAGTATGGTGGAGAGGACCGGGGAGCTGTTTTTT.

The gene calls are TRBV6-2 or TRBV6-3 and TRBJ2-1, with TRBD2 identical over 10 bases. From germline, CDR1 is MNHEY and CDR2 SVGEGT. The CDR3 has 17 residues. V shed 6 bases, J shed 5 bases, and the junction held 13 bases outside the gene matches. The CDR3 region is CASSPILLAGRNNEQFF. The CDR3 region has the DNA TGTGCCAGCAGCCCAATCTTACTAGCGGGGCGAAACAATGAGCAGTTCTTC.

V and J are TRBV7-2 and TRBJ2-2, with D perhaps TRBD2 (6 bases). V shed 5 bases and J shed 1 base, with 14 bases lying between them. CDR1 and CDR2 from the germline V gene are SGHTA and FQGNSA. This CDR3 is 16 amino acids long. CDR3 protein: CASSGDFGGNTGELFF. The CDR3 DNA reads as TGTGCCAGCAGCGGGGACTTCGGGGGGAACACCGGGGAGCTGTTTTTT.

The rearrangement links TRBV3-1 (or the pseudogene TRBV3-2) to TRBJ1-2, with D perhaps matching TRBD1 (6 bases). CDR3 length: 15 residues. Looked up from germline, CDR1 is LGHDT and CDR2 is YNNKEL (reference sequence). Trimming removed 2 bases from V and 7 bases from J, with 17 bases in between. CDR3 sequence: CASSQSTPGVSGYTF. In nucleotides, the CDR3 is TGTGCCAGCAGCCAATCCACCCCAGGGGTTTCTGGCTACACCTTC.